A selection of T cell receptor beta chains follows, all from one sample in a study of blood T cell repertoires in COVID-19. The data were produced by immunoSEQ multiplex PCR, yet TCRdb's version contains in-frame clones alone and is incomplete. Seen here are approximately 150,000 clones, about 84% observed once, and the top ten hold 4.5% to 7.5%. Material for sequencing was PBMCs or T cells enriched from blood (not recorded which). The receptor source for this set is a man between 35 and 55 years old who had recovered from COVID-19. Both conserved end residues are part of each CDR3. A D gene is named only where the DNA matches it firmly. The size entry is marked missing in some rows and otherwise reads once, few, many or a size class.

abundance | d_gene | j_gene | v_gene | CDR3nt | CDR3aa
once | TRBD2 | TRBJ2-2 | TRBV11-2 | TGTGCCAGCAGCTTTAGCGGGGGAAAAACCGGGGAGCTGTTTTTT | CASSFSGGKTGELFF
- | TRBD1 | TRBJ1-3 | TRBV18 | TGTGCCAGCTCACCACCCTTAGGACAGGAGGTCTCCTCTGGAAACACCATATATTTT | CASSPPLGQEVSSGNTIYF
- | - | TRBJ2-2 | TRBV19 | TGTGCCAGTAGTATCGAGGGTGGCACCGGGGAGCTGTTTTTT | CASSIEGGTGELFF
- | - | TRBJ1-1 | TRBV19 | TGTGCCAGTAGTCCCCACGCCGGGGGAGCTTTCTTT | CASSPHAGGAFF
- | TRBD1 | TRBJ1-6 | TRBV2 | TGTGCCAGTGACAGGGGGAATTCACCCCTCCACTTT | CASDRGNSPLHF
- | TRBD1 | TRBJ1-2 | TRBV27 | TGTGCCAGCAGTTTATGGACAGGGTCTTACTATGGCTACACCTTC | CASSLWTGSYYGYTF
- | TRBD1 | TRBJ2-2 | TRBV29-1 | TGCAGCGTCCCCGGACAGGCGAACACCGGGGAGCTGTTTTTT | CSVPGQANTGELFF
- | TRBD2 | TRBJ2-1 | TRBV5-1 | TGCGCCAGCAGGGATACTAGCGGGGGGATGGGTGAGCAGTTCTTC | CASRDTSGGMGEQFF
once | - | TRBJ2-6 | TRBV19 | TGTGCCAGTAGTTGGGGGGTAGGGTTCAGTGCTGGGGCCAACGTCCTGACTTTC | CASSWGVGFSAGANVLTF
- | - | TRBJ1-2 | TRBV7-9 | TGTGCCAGCAGCCCCCACAGAGATAAAAACTATGGCTACACCTTC | CASSPHRDKNYGYTF
- | - | TRBJ2-7 | TRBV30 | TGTGCCTGGGGGGACACCGGCTACGAGCAGTACTTC | CAWGDTGYEQYF
- | TRBD2 | TRBJ2-3 | TRBV3-1/TRBV3-2 | TGTGCCAGCAGCGCTCGTAGCGGGGGGGCAGGGGATACGCAGTATTTT | CASSARSGGAGDTQYF
- | - | TRBJ1-2 | TRBV9 | TGTGCCAGCAGCGTAGAGCAGGACAGAATTTACTATGGCTACACCTTC | CASSVEQDRIYYGYTF
- | - | TRBJ2-2 | TRBV6-2/TRBV6-3 | TGTGCCAGCAGTTACCCTTCGGGTGCGCGGGCGAACACCGGGGAGCTGTTTTTT | CASSYPSGARANTGELFF
- | TRBD1 | TRBJ1-2 | TRBV7-9 | TGTGCCAGCAGCGTGGGGACAGGGCCTGGCTACACCTTC | CASSVGTGPGYTF
- | TRBD1 | TRBJ1-5 | TRBV5-5 | TGTGCCAGCAGCTTGTGGCAGGGGGCTTGGGGCAATCAGCCCCAGCATTTT | CASSLWQGAWGNQPQHF
- | - | TRBJ1-5 | TRBV5-6 | TGTGCCAGCAAACAGGGTCCGGGTCAGCCCCAGCATTTT | CASKQGPGQPQHF
- | - | TRBJ1-5 | TRBV19 | TGTGCCGGGTCTTACAGGGAGGGTCAGCCCCAGCATTTT | CAGSYREGQPQHF
- | TRBD1 | TRBJ2-2 | TRBV3-1/TRBV3-2 | TGTGCCAGCAGCCAACAGGACAGGGCGAACACCGGGGAGCTGTTTTTT | CASSQQDRANTGELFF
- | - | TRBJ2-7 | TRBV30 | TGTGCCGGTGACAGATCCTACGAGCAGTACTTC | CAGDRSYEQYF
- | - | TRBJ2-1 | TRBV19 | TGTGCCAGTAGTATAACGGACAGCTCCCGTAGCTATGAGCAGTTCTTC | CASSITDSSRSYEQFF
- | TRBD2 | TRBJ2-7 | TRBV2 | TGTGCCAGCAGTAAAAGCGGGGGGGCGTACGAGCAGTACTTC | CASSKSGGAYEQYF
- | - | TRBJ2-3 | TRBV19 | TGTGCCAGTGGCAGGTTCACAGATACGCAGTATTTT | CASGRFTDTQYF
once | - | TRBJ1-4 | TRBV6-5 | TGTGCCAGCAGGACATCCTTCGCAACTAATGAAAAACTGTTTTTT | CASRTSFATNEKLFF
- | - | TRBJ2-1 | TRBV18 | TGTGCCAGCTCACCACCGGTTGATTTGGGCGAGCAGTTCTTC | CASSPPVDLGEQFF
- | - | TRBJ1-1 | TRBV25-1 | TGTGCCAGCAGCCGGTGGGGCGAGGTGACTGAAGCTTTCTTT | CASSRWGEVTEAFF
- | TRBD1 | TRBJ1-1 | TRBV18 | TGTGCCAGCTCATCACAGGGGGCTGACACTGAAGCTTTCTTT | CASSSQGADTEAFF
- | - | TRBJ1-1 | TRBV9 | TGTGCCAGCAGCGTAGACAGAACGAACACTGAAGCTTTCTTT | CASSVDRTNTEAFF
- | TRBD1 | TRBJ1-5 | TRBV9 | TGTGCCAGCAGCACCGGGACAGGGGACAATCAGCCCCAGCATTTT | CASSTGTGDNQPQHF
- | - | TRBJ1-4 | TRBV30 | TGTGCCTGGAATTCGGGTTGGGGCGGAAATGAAAAACTGTTTTTT | CAWNSGWGGNEKLFF
once | - | TRBJ2-7 | TRBV5-1 | TGCGCCAGCAGCCCGGAGGCCTACTACGAGCAGTACTTC | CASSPEAYYEQYF
once | TRBD1 | TRBJ2-1 | TRBV7-3 | TGTGCCAGCAGCTTGCAGGGGGATTACAATGAGCAGTTCTTC | CASSLQGDYNEQFF
- | TRBD1 | TRBJ2-2 | TRBV6-5 | TGTGCCAGCAGGCCGGGACAGGACACCGGGGAGCTGTTTTTT | CASRPGQDTGELFF
- | TRBD1 | TRBJ2-3 | TRBV2 | TGTGCCAGCGTCCGGGACAGGACTAGCACAGATACGCAGTATTTT | CASVRDRTSTDTQYF
- | - | TRBJ1-2 | TRBV4-2 | TGTGCCAGCAGTCTCCCAAAAAGGGGGAAGGACTATGGCTACACCTTC | CASSLPKRGKDYGYTF
once | - | TRBJ1-1 | TRBV5-5 | TGTGCCAGCAGCACCGGGATTGAAGCTTTCTTT | CASSTGIEAFF
- | - | TRBJ1-5 | TRBV6-5 | TGTGCCAGCAGTAATCTGAAAGGGGCCCAGCATTTT | CASSNLKGAQHF
- | TRBD2 | TRBJ2-2 | TRBV27 | TGTGCCAGCAGTTTTCCTAGCGGGGGGGCCGACGGGGAGCTGTTTTTT | CASSFPSGGADGELFF
- | - | TRBJ1-5 | TRBV12-3/TRBV12-4 | TGTGCCAGCAGTATTAAAGAGCCGGGGACCCAGCATTTT | CASSIKEPGTQHF
- | - | TRBJ1-2 | TRBV5-6 | TGTGCCAGCACCTTGACAGGTAATGGCTACACCTTC | CASTLTGNGYTF
- | TRBD2 | TRBJ2-3 | TRBV5-1 | TGCGCCAGCGGTGGACTAGCGGGGTCAGGGGATACGCAGTATTTT | CASGGLAGSGDTQYF
- | TRBD1 | TRBJ1-5 | TRBV7-9 | TGTGCCAGCAGCCCCGGACAGGGGGCGAGTCAGCCCCAGCATTTT | CASSPGQGASQPQHF